This T cell receptor (beta chain) was found in a study of T cells in Graves' hyperthyroidism and ophthalmopathy (dated 2019 in TCRdb). Study-wide context: Peripheral blood samples were taken at initial diagnosis, before any treatment was given. A discovery cohort of approximately 97 patients, approximately 45 with Graves' ophthalmopathy and 55 to 60 with stable Graves' hyperthyroidism, was used to find distinguishing TCR V-J signatures. Thyroid tissue and blood T-cell repertoires from about six Graves' hyperthyroidism patients were also compared in the study. The roughly 90 discovery patients were divided at random into training and test sets in a 7:3 ratio. According to the paper, TCR Vbeta CDR3 sequencing was carried out on approximately 140 peripheral blood samples, which came from some 41 ophthalmopathy, 75 or so hyperthyroidism and around 17 progressor patients. After blood sampling, hyperthyroidism patients were treated with methimazole at a starting dose of 30 mg daily, and ophthalmopathy patients were treated with high-dose intravenous methylprednisolone. Whether ophthalmopathy could be predicted prospectively was tested in an independent validation cohort made up of 18 to 20 hyperthyroidism patients plus 17 patients who later progressed to ophthalmopathy. Summary of the overall study and its limitations: Ophthalmopathy was separated from stable hyperthyroidism by a 13 V-J signature model, with just over 85% sensitivity and approximately 81% specificity obtained in cross-validation and 80%/75% obtained in testing. During validation, the model predicted progression to ophthalmopathy a median of around 7 months ahead of onset, with almost 71% sensitivity and almost 75% specificity. Sample size was not statistically predetermined, and blinding of investigators to group allocation was not performed. Most expanded thyroid clonotypes (frequency above 0.001) were also detected in blood, suggesting blood repertoires may reflect thyroid immune responses.

This clonotype was counted many times. No antigen is known for it. One base away there is no much larger clone; base qualities are not given. Ophthalmopathy patients had moderately to severely active disease, Clinical Activity Score of at least 3, NOSPECS grade of at least 4, and duration under 3 months. Any patient with an uncontrolled infection, another autoimmune disease, pregnancy or lactation was excluded. Clinical symptoms, serum thyroxine and TRAb, thyroid ultrasound, and orbital computed tomography formed the basis for the diagnoses. PBMCs were separated from roughly 10 ml of fresh peripheral blood using Ficoll-Paque density gradient centrifugation. Trizol reagent was used to extract total RNA, and RNA quality was then checked on an Agilent 2100 Bioanalyzer. V loses 5 bases of germline sequence and J loses 0 bases, and the interval between the two ends is 16 bases. CDR1 SEHNR and CDR2 FQNEAQ are derived from the germline V gene (reference sequence). Including cysteine and phenylalanine, the CDR3 has 16 amino acids. Here the CDR3 DNA is all that survives: 48 bases in frame from base 1.

The TCR beta CDR3 regions were amplified from the RNA transcripts. The TCR CDR3 was subjected to a first round of RT-PCR using the HTBI primer set and the Qiagen OneStep RT-PCR kit. A second multiplex PCR round built the libraries, followed by size selection and purification. Paired-end sequencing of the libraries was performed with 100 bp reads on an Illumina HiSeq2000. On the authors' methods: SOAPnuke was used to process the raw data, throwing out any read that contained adapters or uncalled bases, had a mean Phred below 15, or lacked an exact constant-primer or identifier match. COPE v1.2.5 was used to merge high-quality paired reads, and clonotypes were defined as unique nucleotide sequences. MiTCR v1.1 was used to align the clonotypes against IMGT TRBV, TRBD and TRBJ reference segments. The analysis included only V-J combinations with a frequency above 0.0001, which together covered roughly 99% of the repertoires. The TCS score was defined as F50 (clonal expansion) divided by E x V (chaos), with BLOSUM62-based TCRdist calculated between CDR3 peptides within each V-J. Welch's t-statistics and random forest reduced roughly 500 V-J features to 13, which were used in a naive Bayes classifier (R e1071). The public reads were reprocessed in TCRdb via fastp at Q25 and MiXCR, keeping in-frame beta chains. Rows are unified per CDR3 protein, each entry keeping the most common DNA and genes. The V and J calls come from TCRdb's annotation, not from the publication. This sample lists approximately 690,000 distinct CDR3 sequences; less than 25% were detected once. Around a third of the sample comes from the top ten.

The specimen was blood. The sequence is built from TRBV7-9 and TRBJ1-1; the D gene identity is not certain. The receptor comes from a man aged 30-40 years with Graves' ophthalmopathy. The CDR3 corresponds to CASSPQRGAMNTEAFF. The nucleotide sequence reads as follows: TGTGCCAGCAGCCCACAACGGGGAGCGATGAACACTGAAGCTTTCTTT.